This is a list of T cell receptor beta chains from one sample in a study of blood T cell repertoires in COVID-19. Sequencing was performed with immunoSEQ multiplex PCR; in TCRdb, only in-frame clones are kept and a portion is missing. The top ten clones hold less than 2% of a sample with roughly 200,000 clones, about 83% of them seen once. Material for sequencing was peripheral blood. Receptors were obtained from a human donor in a cohort sampled during active COVID-19. The CDR3 runs from the conserved cysteine through the conserved F or W. Fields, in order: clone size, V gene, D gene, J gene, CDR3 protein, CDR3 DNA. The D gene is left open where the match is weak. Where a row states a size, it is once, few, many or the class of an expanded clone; other rows omit it.

clone_size: NA; v_call: TRBV9; d_call: TRBD1; j_call: TRBJ2-7; cdr3_aa: CASSFAGTGSYEQYF; cdr3_nt: TGTGCCAGCAGCTTCGCCGGGACAGGCTCCTACGAGCAGTACTTC
clone_size: NA; v_call: TRBV27; d_call: NA; j_call: TRBJ1-3; cdr3_aa: CASSFGGPGNTIYF; cdr3_nt: TGTGCCAGCAGTTTTGGGGGCCCTGGAAACACCATATATTTT
clone_size: NA; v_call: TRBV28; d_call: NA; j_call: TRBJ1-6; cdr3_aa: CASSPVTGYNSPLHF; cdr3_nt: TGTGCCAGCAGTCCCGTAACAGGGTATAATTCACCCCTCCACTTT
clone_size: NA; v_call: TRBV18; d_call: NA; j_call: TRBJ1-4; cdr3_aa: CASSPPGREGEKLFF; cdr3_nt: TGTGCCAGCTCACCACCTGGCAGGGAAGGGGAAAAACTGTTTTTT
clone_size: NA; v_call: TRBV27; d_call: NA; j_call: TRBJ1-1; cdr3_aa: CASSLSRNTEAFF; cdr3_nt: TGTGCCAGCAGTTTATCCAGGAACACTGAAGCTTTCTTT
clone_size: few; v_call: TRBV29-1; d_call: NA; j_call: TRBJ2-7; cdr3_aa: CSVADTPYEQYF; cdr3_nt: TGCAGCGTTGCGGACACCCCATACGAGCAGTACTTC
clone_size: NA; v_call: TRBV4-3; d_call: NA; j_call: TRBJ2-7; cdr3_aa: CASSQDPRQSYEQYF; cdr3_nt: TGCGCCAGCAGCCAAGATCCCAGGCAGTCCTACGAGCAGTACTTC
clone_size: once; v_call: TRBV23-1; d_call: TRBD1; j_call: TRBJ2-7; cdr3_aa: CASSLGTGTGYYEQYF; cdr3_nt: TGCGCCAGCAGTCTCGGTACCGGGACAGGGTATTACGAGCAGTACTTC
clone_size: NA; v_call: TRBV24-1; d_call: NA; j_call: TRBJ1-2; cdr3_aa: CATSHKRGAAQSYTF; cdr3_nt: TGTGCCACCAGTCATAAACGGGGGGCCGCACAGAGCTACACCTTC
clone_size: NA; v_call: TRBV29-1; d_call: NA; j_call: TRBJ2-4; cdr3_aa: CSVPFGSFQYF; cdr3_nt: TGCAGCGTGCCGTTCGGGTCTTTCCAGTACTTC
clone_size: NA; v_call: TRBV28; d_call: TRBD2; j_call: TRBJ2-1; cdr3_aa: CASSAGGRDEQFF; cdr3_nt: TGTGCCAGCTCCGCGGGAGGGAGGGATGAGCAGTTCTTC
clone_size: NA; v_call: TRBV28; d_call: TRBD2; j_call: TRBJ2-7; cdr3_aa: CASSPGTRTYEQYF; cdr3_nt: TGTGCCAGCAGTCCTGGGACTAGGACCTACGAGCAGTACTTC
clone_size: once; v_call: TRBV7-8; d_call: NA; j_call: TRBJ1-3; cdr3_aa: CASTPGSTGNTIYF; cdr3_nt: TGTGCCAGCACCCCAGGGTCAACTGGAAACACCATATATTTT
clone_size: NA; v_call: TRBV7-8; d_call: TRBD2; j_call: TRBJ2-3; cdr3_aa: CASSLRLAGRSDTQYF; cdr3_nt: TGTGCCAGCAGCCTGAGACTAGCGGGACGGAGCGATACGCAGTATTTT
clone_size: NA; v_call: TRBV12-3/TRBV12-4; d_call: NA; j_call: TRBJ1-1; cdr3_aa: CASRSQDYTEAFF; cdr3_nt: TGTGCCAGCAGGTCGCAGGATTACACTGAAGCTTTCTTT
clone_size: NA; v_call: TRBV9; d_call: TRBD1; j_call: TRBJ2-5; cdr3_aa: CASSVGSIDRGETQYF; cdr3_nt: TGTGCCAGCAGCGTAGGGTCGATTGACAGGGGGGAGACCCAGTACTTC
clone_size: once; v_call: TRBV13; d_call: NA; j_call: TRBJ1-3; cdr3_aa: CASSLVSSGNTIYF; cdr3_nt: TGTGCCAGCAGCTTAGTCAGCTCTGGAAACACCATATATTTT